The TCR beta chain described here comes from a study of blood T cell repertoires in COVID-19. Study information: Material from acute and convalescent COVID-19 was sourced from the United States, Italy and Spain.

The CDR3 consists of 11 residues. CDR1 GTSNPN and CDR2 SVGIG come from the germline V gene (reference sequence). V lost 2 bases, J lost 6 bases, and 8 bases lay in between. In the source study's methods: It was from reference gene primer amplification that nucleated cell counts were estimated. Assay used: immunoSEQ multiplex PCR; TCRdb lists only in-frame clones, some missing. The D gene and trimming were derived from the DNA, and the V and J assignments and clone size from that table. In the table there are around 260,000 clones, 80% to 90% of which are singletons. The chain carries TRBV30 and TRBJ2-7; the D gene is possibly TRBD1 (5 bases). The receptor was isolated from a man aged 55 to 70 with acute or convalescent COVID-19. The sequenced sample was peripheral blood. CDR3 bases: TGTGCCTGGAGTATGGGGCTCGAGCAGTACTTC. Amino acid sequence: CAWSMGLEQYF.